The 25 T cell receptor beta chains in this list originate from one sample, sequenced in a study of blood T cell repertoires in COVID-19. Assay used: immunoSEQ multiplex PCR; TCRdb lists only in-frame clones, some missing. The table has 25,000 to 35,000 clones, around 90% seen once; the top ten hold around 12%. The sequencing sample was made of peripheral blood. Receptors were obtained from a human donor in a cohort sampled during active COVID-19. The donor label of this sample is uncertain.

J is TRBJ1-1 and V is TRBV28; 9 bases are shared with TRBD1. V gave up 8 bases and J gave up 7 bases; unmatched junction bases: 2. The CDR3 covers 11 residues. CDR1 is MDHEN and CDR2 is SYDVKM in the germline V gene. CDR3 in amino acids: CASWDRVEAFF. CDR3 nucleotides: TGTGCCAGCTGGGACAGGGTTGAAGCTTTCTTT.

The chain uses TRBV19 and TRBJ1-5; TRBD1 matches at 7 bases. Germline-derived CDR1 and CDR2 are LNHDA and SQIVND (reference sequence). This CDR3 has 15 amino acids. After removal of 1 base from V and 2 bases from J, the junction contained 2 bases not matched to a gene. The CDR3 nucleotides read TGTGCCAGTAGTATAGCAGGGGGGCGCAATCAGCCCCAGCATTTT. This codes for CASSIAGGRNQPQHF.

CDR3 nucleotide sequence: TGTGCCAGCAGCTTGTCGCCGCATCGGGGGGCAAACATTCAGTACTTC. Translated: CASSLSPHRGANIQYF. The genes are TRBV5-5 and TRBJ2-4; maybe TRBD2 (7 bases). The CDR3 is 16 residues long. CDR1 SGHKS and CDR2 YYEKEE come from the germline V gene (reference sequence). Trimming took off 1 base at V and 6 bases at J, with 17 bases between the two ends. The whole variable domain, filled in from reference TRBV5-5 and TRBJ2-4, reads DAGVTQSPTHLIKTRGQQVTLRCSPISGHKSVSWYQQVLGQGPQFIFQYYEKEERGRGNFPDRFSARQFPNYSSELNVNALLLGDSALYLCASSLSPHRGANIQYFGAGTRLSVL.

The J gene is TRBJ1-5, the V gene TRBV10-3, with D uncertain. The CDR3 sequence is 16 residues long. Germline-derived CDR1 and CDR2 are ENHRY and SYGVKD. The V gene lost 0 bases and the J gene lost 2 bases, with 11 bases spanning the gap. Here the CDR3 DNA reads TGTGCCATCAGTGAGTCAACTACAAGCGGCAATCAGCCCCAGCATTTT. Translated, it gives CAISESTTSGNQPQHF.

The chain uses TRBV24-1 and TRBJ1-2, with D uncertain. V dropped 5 bases and J dropped 4 bases, with 7 bases sitting between them. The germline V gene has CDR1 KGHDR and CDR2 SFDVKD. The CDR3 is made up of 12 amino acids. CDR3 region: CATSAPFYGYTF. DNA for the CDR3: TGTGCCACCAGTGCCCCCTTCTATGGCTACACCTTC.

V usage is TRBV5-1 and J usage is TRBJ2-2; 13 bases align to TRBD2. The CDR3 loop spans 16 amino acids. V was clipped by 4 bases and J by 6 bases; unmatched bases: 6. In germline, CDR1 is SGHRS, CDR2 YFSETQ. The CDR3 reads CASSPRTSGRSGELFF. Here the CDR3 DNA reads TGCGCCAGCAGCCCTCGGACTAGCGGGAGATCCGGGGAGCTGTTTTTT. The variable domain in full, with the rest retrieved from reference TRBV5-1 and TRBJ2-2, is KAGVTQTPRYLIKTRGQQVTLSCSPISGHRSVSWYQQTPGQGLQFLFEYFSETQRNKGNFPGRFSGRQFSNSRSEMNVSTLELGDSALYLCASSPRTSGRSGELFFGEGSRLTVL.

The V call is TRBV28, the J call TRBJ1-4; D unresolved. V lost 3 bases and J lost 0, with 8 bases in between. Germline V gives CDR1 MDHEN, CDR2 SYDVKM. The CDR3 extends over 15 amino acids. CDR3 nucleotides: TGTGCCAGCAGTTTTGCGTTTGCAACTAATGAAAAACTGTTTTTT. It encodes CASSFAFATNEKLFF.

The V and J genes are TRBV2 and TRBJ2-3; TRBD2 aligns across 7 bases. Germline CDR1 is SNHLY and CDR2 is FYNNEI. Unmatched junction bases numbered 7, after V lost 10 bases and J lost 0 bases. The CDR3 extends over 14 amino acids. The CDR3 DNA sequence: TGTGCCACCTCCGGACTAGTTAGCACAGATACGCAGTATTTT. Translated, it gives CATSGLVSTDTQYF. The variable domain in full, with the rest retrieved from reference TRBV2 and TRBJ2-3, is EPEVTQTPSHQVTQMGQEVILRCVPISNHLYFYWYRQILGQKVEFLVSFYNNEISEKSEIFDDQFSVERPDGSNFTLKIRSTKLEDSAMYFCATSGLVSTDTQYFGPGTRLTVL.

The V gene is TRBV5-1, the J gene TRBJ2-7, with D perhaps TRBD2 (6 bases). This CDR3 comprises 14 residues. Trimming left V 5 bases short and J 1 base short, with 13 bases between. Germline lookup yields CDR1 SGHRS and CDR2 YFSETQ. CDR3: CASRTGTSSYEQYF. CDR3 sequence (DNA): TGCGCCAGCAGGACCGGGACTTCATCCTACGAGCAGTACTTC.

The rearrangement links TRBV9 to TRBJ2-2, with 12 bases fitting TRBD2. The CDR3 covers 15 residues. CDR1 is SGDLS, CDR2 YYNGEE, per germline. V was pared by 3 bases and J by 4 bases, with 1 base of the junction left unmatched. CDR3 DNA: TGTGCCAGCAGCGGACTAGCGGGAGTCACCGGGGAGCTGTTTTTT. Residues: CASSGLAGVTGELFF.

The rearrangement joins TRBV6-5 to TRBJ2-5; a possible D gene is TRBD2 (5 bases). Trimming cost V 2 bases and J 5 bases, with 9 bases left between them. CDR1 is MNHEY and CDR2 is SVGAGI in the germline V gene. The CDR3 is 13 residues long. The CDR3 DNA sequence: TGTGCCAGCAGTTACCTCGGCGGGGAGACCCAGTACTTC. Amino acids: CASSYLGGETQYF.

The chain carries TRBV27 and TRBJ2-3; 11 nucleotides align to TRBD2. The CDR3 loop spans 18 amino acids. J gave up 3 bases and V 5 bases, and 13 bases lay outside the gene matches. CDR1 is MNHEY, CDR2 SMNVEV, per germline (reference sequence). CDR3 DNA sequence: TGTGCCAGCAGTCCGACTAGCGGGAATATGGTTAGGACAGATACGCAGTATTTT. This gives the protein CASSPTSGNMVRTDTQYF.

J is TRBJ2-1 and V is TRBV9; the D gene is possibly TRBD2 (5 bases). The CDR3 contains 15 residues. Trimming shortened V by 4 bases and J by 0 bases, and 11 bases separated the two germline ends. Germline V CDR1 and CDR2: SGDLS, YYNGEE. The CDR3 nucleotides read TGTGCCAGCAGCTTCCCGGGAAGCTCCTACAATGAGCAGTTCTTC. Translation gives CASSFPGSSYNEQFF.

The CDR3 spells CASTPVRSQPQHF. CDR3 sequence (DNA): TGTGCCAGTACCCCAGTTCGATCTCAGCCCCAGCATTTT. This chain uses TRBV19 with TRBJ1-5; D is uncertain. The CDR3 spans 13 residues. V dropped 7 bases and J dropped 6 bases, with 13 bases sitting between them. Germline V gene sequence: CDR1 LNHDA, CDR2 SQIVND (reference sequence).

The gene calls are TRBV19 and TRBJ1-2, with 7 bases aligning to TRBD1. Losses at the gene ends were 5 bases for V and 2 bases for J; bases not matched to a gene: 5. Looked up from germline, CDR1 is LNHDA and CDR2 is SQIVND (reference sequence). CDR3 size: 14 residues. For the CDR3, the DNA is TGTGCCAGTAGTGCGGACAGGCGGAACTATGGCTACACCTTC. It is translated as CASSADRRNYGYTF.

A single count supports this clone. The chain is built from TRBV5-1 and TRBJ2-7; D might be TRBD2 (7 bases). Germline values: CDR1 SGHRS, CDR2 YFSETQ. Trimming shortened V by 1 base and J by 7 bases, and 15 bases separated the two germline ends. CDR3 length equals 14 residues. CDR3 nucleotide sequence: TGCGCCAGCAGCTTGCGGGGGGCGTCGGGTGAGCAGTACTTC. It codes for CASSLRGASGEQYF.

The chain carries TRBV29-1 and TRBJ2-5, with D maybe TRBD2 (5 bases). V gave up 4 bases and J gave up 5 bases, with 11 bases separating them. Germline CDR1 SQVTM, CDR2 ANQGSEA. The CDR3 consists of 12 residues. CDR3 sequence: CSVGVSEETQYF. Written as DNA, the CDR3 is TGCAGCGTTGGAGTTAGCGAGGAGACCCAGTACTTC.

The J gene is TRBJ1-1, the V gene TRBV5-1; TRBD1 is a possible D gene (6 bases). The germline gives CDR1 SGHRS, CDR2 YFSETQ. The CDR3 totals 14 residues. V lost 3 bases and J lost 8, with 17 bases in between. CDR3 protein: CASSWYRVQEEAFF. The CDR3 region has the DNA TGCGCCAGCAGCTGGTACAGGGTACAAGAGGAAGCTTTCTTT.

CDR3 protein: CATSDLTGETGELFF. In DNA, the CDR3 is TGTGCCACCAGTGACCTTACAGGGGAGACCGGGGAGCTGTTTTTT. This chain joins TRBV24-1 and TRBJ2-2; 7 bases agree with TRBD1. Per germline, CDR1 KGHDR and CDR2 SFDVKD. CDR3 size: 15 residues. Unmatched junction bases numbered 6, after V lost 4 bases and J lost 5 bases.

With regard to this clone: Relative to the germline gene, one junction end is altered; a read error may explain this. The chain employs TRBV2 and TRBJ2-2, with D possibly matching TRBD1 (6 bases). The CDR3 extends over 12 amino acids. CDR1 and CDR2 from the germline V gene are SNHLY and FYNNEI. CDR3 coding DNA: TGTGCCAGCCAGGGGAACAGCGGGGAGCTGTTTTTT. This gives the protein CASQGNSGELFF.

This chain connects TRBV18 to TRBJ1-5; D may be TRBD1 (5 bases). The V and J ends lost 3 bases and 2 bases respectively, with 17 bases between them. Looked up from germline, CDR1 is KGHSH and CDR2 is LQKENI. CDR3 length: 17 amino acids. The CDR3 protein is CASSPNRALGRNQPQHF. In DNA, the CDR3 is TGTGCCAGCTCACCCAACAGAGCCCTGGGGCGCAATCAGCCCCAGCATTTT.

The chain employs TRBV27 and TRBJ2-3, with unresolved D. The V end lost 5 bases, the J end lost 6 bases, and 12 bases lay between the germline ends. CDR1 and CDR2 from the germline V gene are MNHEY and SMNVEV (reference sequence). This CDR3 is 13 amino acids long. This chain's CDR3 is CASSPQMEDTQYF. CDR3 bases: TGTGCCAGCAGTCCCCAGATGGAGGATACGCAGTATTTT.

Worth noting for this clone: One end of the junction fails to match germline, which may point to a read error. The V gene is TRBV6-6, the J gene TRBJ2-3, with a possible D match to TRBD2 (6 bases). The CDR3 runs to 12 residues. CDR1 is MNHNY, CDR2 SVGAGI, per germline (reference sequence). The CDR3 sequence: CATSPPGGVQYF. As DNA, the CDR3 is TGTGCCACCAGTCCCCCCGGGGGTGTGCAGTATTTT.

The chain recombines TRBV7-9 with TRBJ1-2, with D tentatively TRBD1 (5 bases). Trimming cost V 1 base and J 0 bases, with 9 bases left between them. The CDR3 is 15 residues long. The germline gives CDR1 SEHNR, CDR2 FQNEAQ (reference sequence). This CDR3 is CASSLDWDSNYGYTF. The CDR3 DNA reads as TGTGCCAGCAGCTTAGATTGGGACTCTAACTATGGCTACACCTTC.

The chain uses TRBV24-1 and TRBJ1-5; possibly TRBD1 for D (5 bases). Germline values: CDR1 KGHDR, CDR2 SFDVKD. This CDR3 has 14 amino acids. V gave up 4 bases and J gave up 6 bases, with 12 bases separating them. The CDR3: CATSDSPGGQPQHF. Here the CDR3 DNA reads TGTGCCACCAGTGACTCCCCGGGGGGTCAGCCCCAGCATTTT.